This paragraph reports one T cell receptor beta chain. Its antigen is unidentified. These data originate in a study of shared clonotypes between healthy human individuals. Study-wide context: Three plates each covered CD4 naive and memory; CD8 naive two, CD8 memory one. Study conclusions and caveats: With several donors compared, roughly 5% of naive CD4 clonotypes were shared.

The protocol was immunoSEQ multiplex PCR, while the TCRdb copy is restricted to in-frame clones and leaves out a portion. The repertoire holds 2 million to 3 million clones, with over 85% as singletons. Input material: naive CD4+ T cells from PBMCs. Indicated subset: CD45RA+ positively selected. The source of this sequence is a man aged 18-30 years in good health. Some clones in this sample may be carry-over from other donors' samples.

As DNA, the CDR3 is TGTGCCAGCAGCTTAGTGGGGGGAGGCGCGAAAAACATTCAGTACTTC. This sequence encodes CASSLVGGGAKNIQYF. This chain connects TRBV7-2 to TRBJ2-4; tentatively, D is TRBD2 (6 bases). CDR1 and CDR2 (germline): SGHTA, FQGNSA. V was trimmed by 1 base and J by 4 bases, leaving 14 bases between them. The CDR3 is made up of 16 amino acids.